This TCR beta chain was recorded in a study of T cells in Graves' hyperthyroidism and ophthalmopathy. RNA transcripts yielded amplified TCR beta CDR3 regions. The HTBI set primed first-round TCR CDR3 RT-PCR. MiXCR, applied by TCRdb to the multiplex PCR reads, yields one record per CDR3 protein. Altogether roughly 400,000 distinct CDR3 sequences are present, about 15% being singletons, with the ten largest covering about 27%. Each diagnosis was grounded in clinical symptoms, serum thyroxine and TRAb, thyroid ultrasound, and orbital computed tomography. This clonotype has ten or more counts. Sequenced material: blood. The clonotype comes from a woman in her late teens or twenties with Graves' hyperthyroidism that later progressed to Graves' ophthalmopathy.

CDR3 sequence (DNA): TGTGCCAGCAGCTCCAGAAATGAGCAGTTCTTC. Its protein is CASSSRNEQFF. The chain uses TRBV11-2 and TRBJ2-1, with D uncertain. The germline V gene has CDR1 SGHAT and CDR2 FQNNGV. V was trimmed by 4 bases and J by 7 bases, leaving 5 bases between them. The CDR3 runs to 11 residues.